This T cell receptor (beta chain) is from a study of T-cell memory formation after mild COVID-19. About the study: Largely donor-specific TCR clusters were found.

This clonotype has ten or more counts. Its antigen is unidentified. The study, taken as a whole, reports: From day 15 to 85, contracting clones were balanced between CD4 and CD8, whereas later expanders leaned toward CD4+. Memory sampled before infection contained some responding clones, suggesting cross-reactive memory joined.

Germline-derived CDR1 and CDR2 are MGHRA and YSYEKL. Deletions cut 4 bases from V and 0 bases from J, with 16 bases between. CDR3 length: 17 residues. From the 5' RACE reads, TCRdb called clonotypes with MiXCR, one entry per CDR3 protein. Of a few hundred thousand distinct CDR3 sequences in the sample, around an eighth are singletons; the top ten hold around a fifth. The sequenced material came from PBMCs or a T cell subset sorted from them (not recorded which). The sequence derives from a man aged 18-30 years who had mild COVID-19 (a few samples of this study predate the infection). Cell type and time point are not known. The V and J genes are TRBV4-1 and TRBJ2-1; D unresolved. The CDR3 DNA reads TGCGCCAGCAGCCTGACCCCCTTCACTGTCTCCTACAATGAGCAGTTCTTC. It specifies CASSLTPFTVSYNEQFF.